This TCR beta chain originates from a study of T cells in localized non-small cell lung cancer. Broader study findings: Higher blood T cell density went with longer overall survival.

Sequencing used immunoSEQ multiplex PCR; TCRdb keeps in-frame clones, though not all of them. The repertoire includes about 900 clones, just over 20% of them detected once, and around 11% sits in the top ten. Note on this clone: Its target is unknown.

The source of this sequence is a man between 40 and 70 years old with stage III squamous cell lung carcinoma. The sequencing here drew on normal lung tissue next to the tumor, taken before any cancer treatment.

CDR3 protein: CASSPGLAGVGDTQYF. The CDR3 DNA follows: TGTGCCAGCTCACCAGGACTAGCGGGAGTCGGAGATACGCAGTATTTT. The V and J genes are TRBV18 and TRBJ2-3; 13 positions agree with TRBD2. The CDR3 totals 16 residues. The junction had 4 bases not matched to a gene; V was cut back by 2 bases and J by 5 bases. CDR1 and CDR2 (germline): KGHSH, LQKENI.